Reported below is one T cell receptor beta chain. Its cognate antigen has yet to be identified. No base quality values were provided; no much bigger clone lies one nucleotide off. The CDR3, cysteine through phenylalanine, is 14 amino acids long. The DNA shown is the 42-base CDR3, in frame from base 1. V and J lose 1 base and 2 bases, and a span of 7 bases separates them. The germline V gene sets CDR1 to SGHNT and CDR2 to YENEEA. For the CD8 naive samples, CD45RO-negative cells were positively selected for CCR7, yielding a CD45RA+CCR7+ population from which TemRA cells were excluded. The donors were healthy, HIV-negative adults who had no recently reported acute infections or vaccinations. Every donor was a Caucasian adult living in Nashville, Tennessee, USA. Blood was collected by leukapheresis, and PBMCs were isolated by Ficoll-Histopaque density gradient centrifugation and then cryopreserved in liquid nitrogen vapor phase. Purity and quantity of every magnetically sorted T cell population were checked by analytical flow cytometry. From each sorted fraction, genomic DNA was isolated and quantified by UV absorbance on a Nanodrop 2000c.

This entry belongs to a study of shared clonotypes between healthy human individuals (dated by TCRdb to about 2020). General notes on the study: The cohort comprised a couple of women and three men aged 18 to 49 years. For each donor, CD4 naive and CD4 memory were each given three plates, CD8 naive was given two plates, and CD8 memory was given one plate. Blood TCR repertoires of about five healthy adults were deeply sequenced to estimate repertoire size and the extent of clonotype sharing between individuals. To increase sequencing depth and limit assay-specific biases, different laboratories used diverse techniques to prepare libraries and sequence TCR repertoires. Leukapheresis yielded between about 0.8 and 9.5 billion PBMCs per donor. Study-level results and caveats: Estimated clonotype richness was generally larger for naive than for memory subsets. Because the study included a small number of donors, the genetic and exposure-history diversity represented was limited. Compared with non-shared clonotypes, the clonotypes found in all four sorted-subset donors had higher generation probabilities. Sharing across a few donors was observed for around 4.8% of naive CD4, 3.5% of naive CD8, 2.3% of memory CD4, and less than 0.45% of memory CD8 clonotypes. Sampling was restricted to blood, and TCR repertoires in tissues likely differ from the TCR repertoires found in blood. Pairwise subsampling indicated that sequencing depth was expected to affect the degree of clonotype sharing among donors. Even with the large sequencing depth, rarefaction of the sorted-subset datasets indicated that sequencing was incomplete.

Using the deep immunoSEQ assay, TCR CDR3 regions were amplified from genomic DNA by multiplex PCR. Extracted genomic DNA from each cell subset was distributed evenly across all wells of several immunoSEQ 96-well plates, and each plate was treated as a replicate. Each replicate PCR for sorted subsets received about 180 ng genomic DNA, equal to roughly 30,000 T cell genomes. Purified libraries were measured with a Qubit 3.0 fluorometer, size-checked on a Bioanalyzer 2100, and measured again with the KAPA Library Quantification kit. Each immunoSEQ 96-well plate was sequenced on its own single-read 150-cycle Illumina NextSeq 550 flow cell. The authors' pipeline ran thus. Because the immunoSEQ output held only junctional sequences and lacked quality scores, the filtering could not match the filtering applied to full-length reads. To assign V/J genes and CDR3, sequences were annotated against IMGT germline references using PyIR, a Python wrapper for IgBLAST v1.9. Reads with weak V/J assignments (E-value above 1e-6), missing CDR3, stop codons, out-of-frame junctions, or ambiguous translated residues were removed. A V3J clonotype was defined by an identical inferred V gene, J gene, and CDR3 amino acid sequence. Percentage overlap between repertoires was computed as shared unique clonotypes divided by the size of the smaller repertoire. Three approaches were used to assess repertoire richness: RTK rarefaction, the Chao1 estimator, and Recon v2.1 estimates of unobserved clonotypes. Generation probabilities were computed with OLGA for all TCRbeta clonotypes obtained by the gDNA method from a handful of donors. This is the immuneACCESS table as TCRdb keeps it, with only in-frame sequences that have V and J called. A part of the clones is gone; compared with another copy, unresolved V genes explain less than half, and the rest is unexplained. V and J calls and clone size are copied from that table; D and trimming were computed from the DNA. In all, the sample holds around 2,000,000 clones, and about 93% of those were seen once. 1.5% to 2% of the sample lies in the top ten.

This receptor was taken from a man aged 18 to 29 in good health. Some clones in this sample may be carry-over from other donors' samples. The rearranged segments are TRBV11-3 and TRBJ2-3; no D gene can be assigned with confidence. Sequenced input: naive CD8+ T cells from PBMCs. Sample cell subset or site, as interpreted from the label and publication: CD45RA+CCR7+. The CDR3 region reads CASSLVPDTDTQYF. The DNA sequence is TGTGCCAGCAGCTTAGTCCCAGACACAGATACGCAGTATTTT.